The sequence of this T cell receptor (beta chain) was determined in a study of CD8 T cells in ankylosing spondylitis. Study conclusions and caveats: Enrichment of disease-linked clones was reportedly significant in matched ankylosing spondylitis synovial fluid. Roughly eight highly homologous variants formed a TCR beta motif that appeared characteristic of ankylosing spondylitis blood.

This clonotype showed up many times. Antigen: not known. Construction of TCR beta libraries was performed using quantitative 5'-RACE with molecular barcodes. TCRdb fed the 5' RACE reads into MiXCR, producing one record per CDR3 protein. The repertoire has around 430,000 distinct CDR3 sequences, approximately 17% of them found once; the top ten carry 1%. With 4 bases removed from V and 3 bases from J, the gap between germline ends came to 7 bases. The germline V gene encodes CDR1 SQVTM and CDR2 ANQGSEA. The CDR3 is 11 amino acids. This chain connects TRBV29-1 to TRBJ2-7, with D uncertain. The sequencing sample was made of blood, either unsorted or a sorted T cell fraction (not recorded which). This receptor was obtained from a male donor with ankylosing spondylitis. The CDR3, as DNA: TGCAGCGTTGCAACCCTCTACGAGCAGTACTTC. Amino acid sequence: CSVATLYEQYF.